These 24 T cell receptor beta chains originate from one sample sequenced in a study of long-term antiretroviral therapy in people with HIV. Assay version v3.0 of immunoSEQ was used, and it was run at survey level. Assay used: immunoSEQ multiplex PCR; TCRdb lists only in-frame clones, some missing. The repertoire holds approximately 29,000 clones, with roughly 92% as singletons. This specimen consisted of unsorted PBMCs, obtained 6.2 years after starting antiretroviral therapy. The source of these receptors is a man aged 35 to 55 with HIV.

This rearrangement joins TRBV6-1 to TRBJ2-7; 7 nucleotides match TRBD2. V was clipped by 3 bases and J by 1 base; unmatched bases: 6. The CDR3 is 15 residues long. The germline gives CDR1 MNHNS, CDR2 SASEGT. CDR3 in DNA: TGTGCCAGCAGTGAGGATCAGGGAGGGTCCTACGAGCAGTACTTC. Translating it yields CASSEDQGGSYEQYF.

The chain employs TRBV19 and TRBJ2-7, with D possibly being TRBD1 (6 bases). V lost 2 bases and J lost 5, with 10 bases in between. From germline, CDR1 is LNHDA and CDR2 SQIVND (reference sequence). The CDR3 loop spans 13 amino acids. This CDR3 is CASSITRGHEQYF. CDR3 DNA sequence: TGTGCCAGTAGTATAACCAGGGGCCACGAGCAGTACTTC.

This chain connects TRBV19 to TRBJ2-7, with D maybe TRBD1 (6 bases). CDR1 is LNHDA and CDR2 is SQIVND in the germline V gene (reference sequence). The V end lost 10 bases, the J end lost 5 bases, and 15 bases lay between the germline ends. This CDR3 region has 12 residues. Here the CDR3 DNA reads TGTGCCACTGAGGGGGTAAGAGACGAGCAGTACTTC. It encodes CATEGVRDEQYF.

The genes are TRBV18 and TRBJ1-5, with D uncertain. The V gene lost 2 bases and the J gene lost 0 bases, with 8 bases spanning the gap. The CDR3 consists of 15 residues. Germline V lookup: CDR1 KGHSH, CDR2 LQKENI. In nucleotides, the CDR3 is TGTGCCAGCTCACCATCTACAATTAGCAATCAGCCCCAGCATTTT. Encoded protein: CASSPSTISNQPQHF.

This clone was found once. CDR3: CASTSVSTDTQYF. The CDR3 nucleotides are TGTGCCAGCACCTCGGTATCTACAGATACGCAGTATTTT. The V call is TRBV27, the J call TRBJ2-3; D uncertain. This CDR3 has 13 amino acids. Germline-derived CDR1 and CDR2 are MNHEY and SMNVEV (reference sequence). V lost 7 bases, J lost 3 bases, and 11 bases lay in between.

The chain employs TRBV5-1 and TRBJ1-1; no firm D call. This CDR3 is built from 14 residues. Trimming took off 0 bases at V and 0 bases at J, with 6 bases between the two ends. Germline V CDR1 and CDR2: SGHRS, YFSETQ. In nucleotides, the CDR3 is TGCGCCAGCAGCTTGGGACCGGTGAACACTGAAGCTTTCTTT. Amino acids: CASSLGPVNTEAFF. Full variable domain (outside the CDR3, taken from reference TRBV5-1 and TRBJ1-1): KAGVTQTPRYLIKTRGQQVTLSCSPISGHRSVSWYQQTPGQGLQFLFEYFSETQRNKGNFPGRFSGRQFSNSRSEMNVSTLELGDSALYLCASSLGPVNTEAFFGQGTRLTVV.

V usage is TRBV19 and J usage is TRBJ2-7; 8 nucleotides agree with TRBD1. With V trimmed by 5 bases and J by 2 bases, 5 bases remained unmatched. The CDR3 is 14 amino acids. CDR1 LNHDA and CDR2 SQIVND come from the germline V gene (reference sequence). CDR3 region: CASSPGQGAYEQYF. CDR3 bases: TGTGCCAGTAGTCCCGGACAGGGCGCCTACGAGCAGTACTTC.

The rearrangement joins TRBV9 to TRBJ2-3; 8 bases are shared with TRBD2. The germline gives CDR1 SGDLS, CDR2 YYNGEE. The CDR3 loop spans 17 amino acids. V shed 0 bases and J 5 bases; nucleotides not matched to a gene: 11. CDR3 in amino acids: CASSVGGVASGLDTQYF. The CDR3 nucleotides are TGTGCCAGCAGCGTAGGGGGGGTGGCTAGCGGGTTAGATACGCAGTATTTT.

The rearrangement links TRBV6-6 to TRBJ2-7; D gene ambiguous. The ends were cut back, 4 bases at V and 0 bases at J, with 10 bases in the middle. Germline V gene data show CDR1 as MNHNY and CDR2 as SVGAGI (reference sequence). This CDR3 is built from 14 residues. CDR3 sequence (DNA): TGTGCCAGCAGTTGGGGAAATCCCTCCTACGAGCAGTACTTC. Translation: CASSWGNPSYEQYF.

This clone has a handful of counts. The chain has TRBV7-8 and TRBJ2-3, with TRBD2 matching 10 bases. Germline assignment: CDR1 SGHVS and CDR2 FQNEAQ. CDR3 length: 16 amino acids. The V gene end was trimmed by 1 base and the J gene end by 3 bases; junction bases not matched to a gene: 4. The CDR3 sequence: CASSLVSLAGTDTQYF. In DNA, the CDR3 is TGTGCCAGCAGCTTAGTTTCACTAGCGGGGACAGATACGCAGTATTTT. Full variable domain (remainder filled in from reference TRBV7-8 and TRBJ2-3): GAGVSQSPRYKVAKRGQDVALRCDPISGHVSLFWYQQALGQGPEFLTYFQNEAQLDKSGLPSDRFFAERPEGSVSTLKIQRTQQEDSAVYLCASSLVSLAGTDTQYFGPGTRLTVL.

The rearrangement uses TRBV7-6 and TRBJ2-7, with a possible D match to TRBD1 (5 bases). Germline V gene data show CDR1 as SGHVS and CDR2 as FNYEAQ. The CDR3 covers 14 residues. Trimming stripped 1 base from V and 5 bases from J, with 12 bases between. CDR3 loop: CASSLVGRVDEQYF. The CDR3 DNA is TGTGCCAGCAGCTTAGTGGGCAGGGTAGACGAGCAGTACTTC.

This clone has only a few counts. CDR3 coding DNA: TGTGCCAGAAGAGCAGGGGGAAATGAAAAACTGTTTTTT. It yields the protein CARRAGGNEKLFF. V and J are TRBV7-3 and TRBJ1-4; 7 bases align to TRBD1. After removal of 9 bases from V and 5 bases from J, the junction contained 6 bases not matched to a gene. This CDR3 comprises 13 residues. The germline CDR1 and CDR2 sequences are SGHTA and FQGTGA.

J is TRBJ2-1 and V is TRBV27, with TRBD2 matching over 9 bases. Germline lookup yields CDR1 MNHEY and CDR2 SMNVEV (reference sequence). The V segment lost 5 bases and the J segment 2 bases; nucleotides outside the gene matches: 4. The CDR3 sequence is 15 residues long. The CDR3 DNA sequence: TGTGCCAGCAGTCACATAGCGGGGGCCTACAATGAGCAGTTCTTC. Translation: CASSHIAGAYNEQFF.

V gene TRBV7-2 combines with J gene TRBJ2-5; 9 bases align to TRBD2. CDR3 length: 14 amino acids. Germline CDR1 and CDR2: SGHTA and FQGNSA. V shed 7 bases and J 5 bases; nucleotides not matched to a gene: 8. The CDR3: CASKKAGGWETQYF. CDR3 bases: TGTGCCAGCAAGAAGGCGGGAGGGTGGGAGACCCAGTACTTC.

This chain joins TRBV6-5 and TRBJ1-1, with D unresolved. Germline CDR1 reads MNHEY; CDR2 reads SVGAGI. Trimming removed 4 bases at V and 2 bases at J, with 5 bases between. This CDR3 spans 12 amino acids. The CDR3 spells CASSSTNTEAFF. The CDR3 DNA reads TGTGCCAGCAGTTCCACTAACACTGAAGCTTTCTTT.

The chain joins TRBV15 to TRBJ2-5; TRBD2 agrees at 12 bases. There are 18 residues in the CDR3. The germline V gene encodes CDR1 LNHNV and CDR2 YYDKDF (reference sequence). V lost 4 bases and J lost 1; bases outside the gene matches: 10. The CDR3 DNA reads TGTGCCACCAGCACCCCCCAGTCTAGCGGGAGGGCCCAAGAGACCCAGTACTTC. Its translation is CATSTPQSSGRAQETQYF.

The chain carries TRBV7-9 and TRBJ1-2, with 11 bases matching TRBD1. This CDR3 has 17 residues. V lost 0 bases, J lost 4 bases, and 7 bases stayed unmatched. Per germline, CDR1 SEHNR and CDR2 FQNEAQ (reference sequence). In DNA form, the CDR3 reads TGTGCCAGCAGCTTAGCCCCGGGACAGGGGGATCTCTATGGCTACACCTTC. Encoded protein: CASSLAPGQGDLYGYTF.

The chain couples TRBV9 to TRBJ1-1; D call uncertain. V was clipped by 2 bases and J by 0 bases, with 11 bases between them. Germline CDR1 reads SGDLS; CDR2 reads YYNGEE. The CDR3 loop spans 15 amino acids. Here the CDR3 DNA reads TGTGCCAGCAGCGTGGTCCCCGAGTTGAACACTGAAGCTTTCTTT. It encodes CASSVVPELNTEAFF.

The chain carries TRBV9 and TRBJ2-1; TRBD2 is a possible D gene (6 bases). The germline CDR1 and CDR2 sequences are SGDLS and YYNGEE. With 4 bases removed from V and 9 bases from J, the gap between germline ends came to 20 bases. The CDR3 contains 15 residues. The CDR3 is CASSLLATERGEQFF. In nucleotides, the CDR3 is TGTGCCAGCAGCTTACTAGCAACCGAACGTGGTGAGCAGTTCTTC.

The J gene is TRBJ1-2, the V gene TRBV19; D might be TRBD1 (5 bases). Germline V gives CDR1 LNHDA, CDR2 SQIVND (reference sequence). V was trimmed by 3 bases and J by 7 bases, leaving 15 bases between them. The CDR3 has 14 amino acids. DNA for the CDR3: TGTGCCAGTAGTATTCGTCCCAGGGTCGGTGGCTACACCTTC. This translates into CASSIRPRVGGYTF.

This clone showed up just a few times. The J gene is TRBJ1-1, the V gene TRBV18, with TRBD1 matching over 8 bases. Per germline, CDR1 KGHSH and CDR2 LQKENI. Trimming took 3 bases from V and 1 from J; bases not matched to a gene: 1. CDR3 length: 14 residues. DNA for the CDR3: TGTGCCAGCTCACCTGGGACAGGGAACACTGAAGCTTTCTTT. This codes for CASSPGTGNTEAFF.

The J gene is TRBJ2-1, the V gene TRBV19; D unclear. Looked up from germline, CDR1 is LNHDA and CDR2 is SQIVND (reference sequence). Trimming took 9 bases from V and 0 from J, leaving 15 bases between them. The CDR3 is 15 amino acids. CDR3 DNA: TGTGCCAGCCGAACAACTGCGAGCTCCTACAATGAGCAGTTCTTC. This codes for CASRTTASSYNEQFF.

The chain combines TRBV28 with TRBJ2-7; TRBD2 is a possible D gene (5 bases). The germline V gene has CDR1 MDHEN and CDR2 SYDVKM. V lost 5 bases, J lost 7 bases, and 18 bases lay in between. This CDR3 region has 14 residues. CDR3 sequence: CASSLTARAGEQYF. The CDR3 DNA is TGTGCCAGCAGTCTCACAGCGAGGGCTGGAGAGCAGTACTTC.

V is TRBV9 and J is TRBJ1-2; 10 bases are a match to TRBD1. The V segment lost 2 bases and the J segment 0 bases; nucleotides outside the gene matches: 4. Germline values: CDR1 SGDLS, CDR2 YYNGEE. The CDR3 loop spans 16 amino acids. As DNA, the CDR3 is TGTGCCAGCAGCGTGGGACAGGGGAGACCTAACTATGGCTACACCTTC. Translated, it gives CASSVGQGRPNYGYTF. The variable domain in full, with the rest retrieved from reference TRBV9 and TRBJ1-2, is DSGVTQTPKHLITATGQRVTLRCSPRSGDLSVYWYQQSLDQGLQFLIQYYNGEERAKGNILERFSAQQFPDLHSELNLSSLELGDSALYFCASSVGQGRPNYGYTFGSGTRLTVV.